The 32 T cell receptor beta chains given below trace back to one sample, sequenced in a study of OX40 agonist ivuxolimab in advanced cancers. The library was produced with the immunoSEQ multiplex PCR assay. In its TCRdb copy, this immuneACCESS table keeps in-frame sequences only and misses some clones. Where compared with another copy, unresolved V genes explain less than half of these, and the others have no known cause. Counted in this sample were about 33,000 clones; approximately 84% of them appeared once. The ten largest clones represent 20% to 25% of the sample. Source: CD4+ or CD8+ T cells sorted from blood, taken in a trial of the OX40 agonist ivuxolimab. These receptors were taken from an adult with an advanced solid tumor such as melanoma, head and neck, liver or kidney cancer.

V gene TRBV5-6 combines with J gene TRBJ2-7, with D perhaps TRBD1 (5 bases). Trimming took off 4 bases at V and 0 bases at J, with 8 bases between the two ends. Germline CDR1 and CDR2: SGHDT and YYEEEE. The CDR3 loop spans 13 amino acids. The CDR3 DNA is TGTGCCAGCAGCGCACAGGTCTCCTACGAGCAGTACTTC. Encoded protein: CASSAQVSYEQYF. The whole variable domain, filled in from reference TRBV5-6 and TRBJ2-7, reads DAGVTQSPTHLIKTRGQQVTLRCSPKSGHDTVSWYQQALGQGPQFIFQYYEEEERQRGNFPDRFSGHQFPNYSSELNVNALLLGDSALYLCASSAQVSYEQYFGPGTRLTVT.

The chain is built from TRBV6-6 and TRBJ1-3, with D hard to call. CDR1 and CDR2 from the germline V gene are MNHNY and SVGAGI (reference sequence). V lost 1 base and J lost 4, with 14 bases in between. This CDR3 region has 16 residues. The chain's CDR3 is CASSYYPGAGGNTIYF. CDR3 nucleotides: TGTGCCAGCAGTTACTACCCGGGAGCGGGCGGAAACACCATATATTTT.

The chain uses TRBV14 and TRBJ1-1; 7 bases agree with TRBD1. The CDR3 is 14 residues long. From germline, CDR1 is SGHDN and CDR2 FVKESK. V gave up 6 bases and J gave up 3 bases; unmatched junction bases: 7. DNA for the CDR3: TGTGCCAGCAGTCGTCCGGGACAGTACACTGAAGCTTTCTTT. Translation: CASSRPGQYTEAFF. Supplemented by reference TRBV14 and TRBJ1-1, the full variable domain reads EAGVTQFPSHSVIEKGQTVTLRCDPISGHDNLYWYRRVMGKEIKFLLHFVKESKQDESGMPNNRFLAERTGGTYSTLKVQPAELEDSGVYFCASSRPGQYTEAFFGQGTRLTVV.

V is TRBV9 and J is TRBJ2-3; 7 nucleotides match TRBD2. This CDR3 is built from 14 residues. Germline V CDR1 and CDR2: SGDLS, YYNGEE. J gave up 6 bases and V 6 bases, and 10 bases lay outside the gene matches. The CDR3 region is CASNTGGGWDTQYF. The CDR3 DNA follows: TGTGCCAGCAACACGGGAGGTGGTTGGGATACGCAGTATTTT.

This clone showed up just a few times. The chain employs TRBV10-1 and TRBJ2-7; 8 bases agree with TRBD1. V shed 8 bases and J 3 bases; nucleotides not matched to a gene: 9. CDR3 length: 14 amino acids. Germline V CDR1 and CDR2: WNHNN, SYGVQD (reference sequence). CDR3 DNA sequence: TGCGCCAGCCATGCAGGGGGCGAGGGCTACGAGCAGTACTTC. Amino acids: CASHAGGEGYEQYF.

The chain is built from TRBV5-4 and TRBJ2-7, with D unresolved. The CDR3 has 10 residues. V dropped 4 bases and J dropped 7 bases, with 6 bases sitting between them. Germline V gives CDR1 SGHNT, CDR2 YYREEE (reference sequence). CDR3 amino acids: CASSQREQYF. CDR3 DNA sequence: TGTGCCAGCAGCCAGAGGGAGCAGTACTTC.

Only a few counts were recorded for this clone. The J gene is TRBJ1-4, the V gene TRBV28; the match to TRBD1 covers 7 bases. J was trimmed by 3 bases and V by 5 bases; bases with no gene match: 3. The CDR3 totals 14 residues. Germline CDR1 and CDR2: MDHEN and SYDVKM. CDR3 sequence reads: CASSTGDANEKLFF. The CDR3 DNA follows: TGTGCCAGCAGTACAGGGGACGCTAATGAAAAACTGTTTTTT.

V is TRBV5-1 and J is TRBJ2-5; D not certain. Germline values: CDR1 SGHRS, CDR2 YFSETQ. V was clipped by 3 bases and J by 4 bases, with 10 bases between them. The CDR3 runs 13 residues. The CDR3 here is CASSWWVGETQYF. DNA of the CDR3: TGCGCCAGCAGCTGGTGGGTAGGAGAGACCCAGTACTTC. The whole variable domain, remainder taken from reference TRBV5-1 and TRBJ2-5, is KAGVTQTPRYLIKTRGQQVTLSCSPISGHRSVSWYQQTPGQGLQFLFEYFSETQRNKGNFPGRFSGRQFSNSRSEMNVSTLELGDSALYLCASSWWVGETQYFGPGTRLLVL.

V gene TRBV10-1 combines with J gene TRBJ1-1, with a tentative D call TRBD1 (6 bases). Germline V lookup: CDR1 WNHNN, CDR2 SYGVQD (reference sequence). Trimming removed 0 bases at V and 8 bases at J, with 10 bases between. This CDR3 is 13 amino acids long. The CDR3 bases are TGCGCCAGCAGTGAGTCGACCACAGGGGAAGCTTTCTTT. This sequence encodes CASSESTTGEAFF.

The chain combines TRBV11-3 with TRBJ1-1, with no clear D. Between the trimmed V and J ends, which lost 7 bases and 3 bases, there was a span of 9 bases. This CDR3 spans 12 amino acids. CDR1 is SGHNT and CDR2 is YENEEA in the germline V gene. This CDR3 reads CASKGVDTEAFF. CDR3 sequence (DNA): TGTGCCAGCAAGGGCGTTGACACTGAAGCTTTCTTT.

J is TRBJ1-2 and V is TRBV5-4, with D uncertain. CDR1 is SGHNT and CDR2 is YYREEE in the germline V gene (reference sequence). The CDR3 length is 15 residues. V lost 0 bases and J 5 bases, leaving 14 bases between the germline ends. CDR3 in amino acids: CASSLAGGPGYGYTF. The CDR3 region has the DNA TGTGCCAGCAGCTTGGCCGGCGGGCCCGGGTATGGCTACACCTTC.

The rearrangement joins TRBV28 to TRBJ2-2; D may correspond to TRBD1 or TRBD2 (6 bases each). From germline, CDR1 is MDHEN and CDR2 SYDVKM. The CDR3 has 15 amino acids. V was pared by 8 bases and J by 4 bases, with 17 bases between. The CDR3 DNA reads as TGTGCCAGCGCTCCTGGGGGGACAATCACCGGGGAGCTGTTTTTT. Protein product: CASAPGGTITGELFF. Together with reference TRBV28 and TRBJ2-2, the CDR3 gives the full variable domain: DVKVTQSSRYLVKRTGEKVFLECVQDMDHENMFWYRQDPGLGLRLIYFSYDVKMKEKGDIPEGYSVSREKKERFSLILESASTNQTSMYLCASAPGGTITGELFFGEGSRLTVL.

The chain joins TRBV29-1 to TRBJ1-1; weak D call: TRBD1 (5 bases). The germline V and J ends were trimmed by 7 bases and 4 bases, with 16 bases remaining between them. CDR3 size: 13 residues. CDR1 SQVTM and CDR2 ANQGSEA come from the germline V gene. The CDR3 bases are TGCAGCGCAACGACAGTCCCGAGCACTGAAGCTTTCTTT. This encodes CSATTVPSTEAFF.

In its sample, this clone was seen once. The chain carries TRBV9 and TRBJ2-3, with TRBD2 matching over 8 bases. The CDR3 is 16 amino acids. Germline trimming cut 4 bases from V and 0 bases from J; bases unmatched to any gene: 7. From germline, CDR1 is SGDLS and CDR2 YYNGEE. The CDR3 DNA sequence: TGTGCCAGCAGCCCCCAGCGGGGGCCGAGCACAGATACGCAGTATTTT. Protein product: CASSPQRGPSTDTQYF.

The J gene is TRBJ2-1, the V gene TRBV6-5; D is undetermined. The germline gives CDR1 MNHEY, CDR2 SVGAGI. Trimming removed 0 bases at V and 5 bases at J, with 5 bases between. The CDR3 runs 13 residues. CDR3 nucleotides: TGTGCCAGCAGTTACTCGTCAAACAATGAGCAGTTCTTC. The encoded protein is CASSYSSNNEQFF.

The chain employs TRBV21-1 and TRBJ2-7; the table's D gene call, TRBD1, was not cross checked with the DNA. TRBV21-1 is a documented pseudogene. The CDR3 consists of 15 residues. The CDR3: CASTFEQGRFYEQYF. The CDR3 DNA reads TGTGCCAGCACTTTTGAGCAGGGAAGGTTCTACGAGCAGTACTTC.

The CDR3 sequence: CASSPGGPDTQYF. The CDR3 bases are TGTGCCAGCAGCCCCGGGGGCCCAGATACGCAGTATTTT. The chain links TRBV11-2 to TRBJ2-3; possibly TRBD1 or TRBD2 for D (6 bases each). The CDR3 totals 13 residues. Germline V gene sequence: CDR1 SGHAT, CDR2 FQNNGV. Trimming left V 5 bases short and J 4 bases short, with 10 bases between.

The chain joins TRBV15 to TRBJ2-7; 7 nucleotides align to TRBD1. Germline trimming cut 3 bases from V and 6 bases from J; bases unmatched to any gene: 8. The CDR3 runs to 14 residues. Looked up from germline, CDR1 is LNHNV and CDR2 is YYDKDF (reference sequence). The CDR3 loop is CATSRGFEGAEQYF. The DNA of the CDR3 is TGTGCCACCAGCAGGGGGTTCGAGGGGGCCGAGCAGTACTTC.

The V gene is TRBV18, the J gene TRBJ1-1, with 7 bases fitting TRBD1. CDR3 length: 17 amino acids. CDR1 KGHSH and CDR2 LQKENI come from the germline V gene. The V segment lost 4 bases and the J segment 0 bases; nucleotides outside the gene matches: 11. The CDR3 nucleotides read TGTGCCAGCTCACAGGGACAGTGGGAATTCATGAACACTGAAGCTTTCTTT. Amino acids: CASSQGQWEFMNTEAFF.

Only one count was recorded for this clone. The chain is built from TRBV11-1 and TRBJ2-1, with D perhaps matching TRBD2 (6 bases). Germline V gives CDR1 SGHAT, CDR2 FQDESV (reference sequence). The CDR3 covers 15 residues. V was pared by 1 base and J by 5 bases, with 12 bases between. This chain's CDR3 is CASSLGLAKDNEQFF. The DNA of the CDR3 is TGTGCCAGCAGCTTAGGCCTAGCGAAAGACAATGAGCAGTTCTTC.

The rearrangement uses TRBV5-6 and TRBJ2-7; the match to TRBD1 covers 7 bases. Trimming cost V 4 bases and J 0 bases; bases outside gene matches: 7. This CDR3 has 15 residues. Germline V gene data show CDR1 as SGHDT and CDR2 as YYEEEE. CDR3 sequence reads: CASSPGQVFSYEQYF. The CDR3 coding sequence is TGTGCCAGCAGCCCAGGACAGGTTTTCTCCTACGAGCAGTACTTC.

This chain links TRBV11-2 with TRBJ2-2; D not certain. Looked up from germline, CDR1 is SGHAT and CDR2 is FQNNGV. The V gene lost 5 bases and the J gene lost 6 bases, with 4 bases spanning the gap. CDR3 length: 11 residues. CDR3 sequence: CASSPSGELFF. As DNA, the CDR3 is TGTGCCAGCAGCCCATCCGGGGAGCTGTTTTTT.

CDR3 loop: CSVDGTSGRPLSYNEQFF. The DNA of the CDR3 is TGCAGCGTTGACGGGACTAGCGGGAGACCCCTCTCCTACAATGAGCAGTTCTTC. V and J are TRBV29-1 and TRBJ2-1; the match to TRBD2 covers 14 bases. V shed 3 bases and J 0 bases; nucleotides not matched to a gene: 7. The germline V gene encodes CDR1 SQVTM and CDR2 ANQGSEA. The CDR3 covers 18 residues.

This clone was seen a handful of times. The chain recombines TRBV19 with TRBJ1-2; no definite D call. The CDR3 has 13 amino acids. Between the trimmed V and J ends, which lost 3 bases and 3 bases, there was a span of 8 bases. Germline assignment: CDR1 LNHDA and CDR2 SQIVND (reference sequence). CDR3 sequence (DNA): TGTGCCAGTAGTATCGGTCAGGACTATGGCTACACCTTC. It translates to CASSIGQDYGYTF. Combining the CDR3 with reference TRBV19 and TRBJ1-2 gives the whole variable domain DGGITQSPKYLFRKEGQNVTLSCEQNLNHDAMYWYRQDPGQGLRLIYYSQIVNDFQKGDIAEGYSVSREKKESFPLTVTSAQKNPTAFYLCASSIGQDYGYTFGSGTRLTVV.

This chain uses TRBV6-1 with TRBJ1-1; D is unclear. Trimming pared 5 bases from V and 4 bases from J, leaving 14 bases between. The CDR3 extends over 14 amino acids. CDR1 is MNHNS and CDR2 is SASEGT in the germline V gene. The CDR3 region has the DNA TGTGCCAGCAGTTGGGGTGGGCCCGGCACTGAAGCTTTCTTT. Encoded protein: CASSWGGPGTEAFF.

The V gene is TRBV5-6, the J gene TRBJ2-5; 10 positions agree with TRBD2. Germline loops: CDR1 SGHDT, CDR2 YYEEEE. V lost 0 bases to trimming and J lost 3 bases; unmatched junction nucleotides: 5. The CDR3 consists of 16 residues. The CDR3 nucleotides read TGTGCCAGCAGCTTGGCTCTCACTAGCGGGGAAGAGACCCAGTACTTC. Protein product: CASSLALTSGEETQYF.

V gene TRBV5-6 combines with J gene TRBJ2-7, with D possibly TRBD1 on 5 matching bases. Germline V lookup: CDR1 SGHDT, CDR2 YYEEEE. The V end was cut by 3 bases, the J end by 3 bases, with 13 bases between. The CDR3 is 14 amino acids. The CDR3 is CASSSQGSIYEQYF. CDR3 bases: TGTGCCAGCAGCTCCCAGGGATCAATCTACGAGCAGTACTTC.

This clone appeared a single time. The chain employs TRBV29-1 and TRBJ1-2; a weak D match, TRBD1 (6 bases). Germline V gene data show CDR1 as SQVTM and CDR2 as ANQGSEA. The V and J ends lost 7 bases and 2 bases respectively, with 14 bases between them. This CDR3 is 13 amino acids long. DNA of the CDR3: TGCAGCGCCGCCTCCGGGACAAACTATGGCTACACCTTC. This translates into CSAASGTNYGYTF.

As regards this clone: Mismatch with germline at one junction end may stem from a read error. The rearrangement joins TRBV15 to TRBJ1-5; 7 bases match TRBD1. The CDR3 is 15 residues long. Looked up from germline, CDR1 is LNHNV and CDR2 is YYDKDF (reference sequence). The CDR3 nucleotides read TGTGCCACCAGCGGAGACAGGGTGGGCAGTCAGCCCCAGCATTTT. Translating gives CATSGDRVGSQPQHF.

V usage is TRBV5-1 and J usage is TRBJ2-1; no clear D. The CDR3 loop spans 12 amino acids. CDR1 and CDR2 from the germline V gene are SGHRS and YFSETQ. The V and J ends lost 2 bases and 6 bases respectively, with 6 bases between them. CDR3 DNA: TGCGCCAGCAGCTTTGGGGTCAATGAGCAGTTCTTC. Protein product: CASSFGVNEQFF.

The V call is TRBV9, the J call TRBJ1-1; D might be TRBD1 (5 bases). Trimming removed 0 bases at V and 6 bases at J, with 12 bases between. Germline V gene data show CDR1 as SGDLS and CDR2 as YYNGEE. There are 14 residues in the CDR3. The CDR3 DNA reads TGTGCCAGCAGCGTAGGGGGGGACGGTCCTGAAGCTTTCTTT. As protein: CASSVGGDGPEAFF.

The rearrangement links TRBV11-2 to TRBJ2-7; 14 bases agree with TRBD2. After removal of 0 bases from V and 0 bases from J, the junction contained 10 bases not matched to a gene. The CDR3 totals 20 residues. Germline CDR1 and CDR2: SGHAT and FQNNGV. CDR3 bases: TGTGCCAGCAGCTTAGAAGTCCCGGGACTAGCGGGAGAAATCTCCTACGAGCAGTACTTC. As protein: CASSLEVPGLAGEISYEQYF. Complete variable domain (other parts from reference TRBV11-2 and TRBJ2-7): EAGVAQSPRYKIIEKRQSVAFWCNPISGHATLYWYQQILGQGPKLLIQFQNNGVVDDSQLPKDRFSAERLKGVDSTLKIQPAKLEDSAVYLCASSLEVPGLAGEISYEQYFGPGTRLTVT.